This record looks at one T cell receptor (beta chain) sequence and its context. Original data processing: Estimated nucleated cell counts came from reference gene primer amplification. Produced via immunoSEQ multiplex PCR; TCRdb's table is partial and in-frame only. That table furnishes V, J and clone size, whereas the DNA furnished D and trimming. The table lists roughly 38,000 clones, 90% of them singletons. This record belongs to a study of blood T cell repertoires in COVID-19. The receptor comes from a man aged 70-80 years with acute or convalescent COVID-19. The sequenced material came from peripheral blood.

The CDR3 DNA sequence: TGCGCCAGCAGCTTGGGACGGAGCAACACTGAAGCTTTCTTT. Encoded protein: CASSLGRSNTEAFF. The chain uses TRBV5-1 and TRBJ1-1; D not certain. V lost 0 bases, J lost 2 bases, and 8 bases lay in between. The CDR3 covers 14 residues. From germline, CDR1 is SGHRS and CDR2 YFSETQ. The full variable domain, with the rest looked up from reference TRBV5-1 and TRBJ1-1, is KAGVTQTPRYLIKTRGQQVTLSCSPISGHRSVSWYQQTPGQGLQFLFEYFSETQRNKGNFPGRFSGRQFSNSRSEMNVSTLELGDSALYLCASSLGRSNTEAFFGQGTRLTVV.